This T cell receptor beta chain was retrieved from a study of blood T cells in healthy people across ages. Study background: In model experiments, template switching was able to capture about one barcoded beta molecule for every two T cells that were present.

For the second PCR, which ran for roughly 6 to 12 cycles, a sample-barcoded 5' primer and a J-beta primer mix were used. TCRdb itself ran the 5' RACE reads through MiXCR, one entry per CDR3 protein. The table lists around 1,500,000 distinct CDR3 sequences, about 28% of them singletons. Germline V CDR1 and CDR2: LGHNA, YNFKEQ. This CDR3 contains 15 residues. With V trimmed by 4 bases and J by 9 bases, 8 bases remained unmatched. Every donor gave 8.5 to 10 milliliters of peripheral blood. Study findings and constraints: Measured against age, TCR beta diversity per million T cells decreased in a roughly linear manner.

The sample holds a few counts of this clonotype. Its antigen remains unknown. The receptor was derived from a woman aged 25 to 39 in good health. V gene TRBV4-2 combines with J gene TRBJ2-1; 11 nucleotides match TRBD2. Specimen: blood. CDR3 nucleotides: TGTGCCAGCAGCCCTACGACTAGCGGGGTGGGTGAGCAGTTCTTC. This translates into CASSPTTSGVGEQFF.